This T cell receptor (beta chain) was captured in a study of blood T cells in healthy people across ages. This clonotype has a handful of counts. Next came a second PCR, run for roughly 6 to 11 cycles, which used a sample-barcoded 5' primer along with a J-beta primer mix. TCRdb ran MiXCR on the 5' RACE reads and lists one entry per CDR3 protein. The repertoire holds around 1,000,000 distinct CDR3 sequences, with 20% to 25% as singletons. The CDR3 has 11 residues. V was clipped by 5 bases and J by 3 bases, with 8 bases between them. Germline values: CDR1 SQVTM, CDR2 ANQGSEA. These data were likewise used in another study, on T cells of mothers and their children.

The source material was blood. This TCR came from a girl aged 2-10 years in good health. J is TRBJ2-7 and V is TRBV29-1; possibly TRBD1 for D (6 bases). The CDR3 region has the DNA TGCAGCGTTAAACAGGGCTACGAGCAGTACTTC. Translated, it gives CSVKQGYEQYF.